This is a list of T cell receptor beta chains from one sample in a study of early T cells in non-severe SARS-CoV-2 infection. MiXCR was run by TCRdb on the 5' RACE reads, yielding one entry per CDR3 protein. In the table there are 30,000 to 40,000 distinct CDR3 sequences, over 6% of which are singletons. This specimen consisted of whole blood, obtained at baseline. These receptors all stem from an adult who was a healthcare worker with PCR-confirmed SARS-CoV-2 infection or an uninfected control (not recorded which). CDR3s include the opening cysteine and the closing phenylalanine or tryptophan. The D gene is left open where the match is weak. Only some rows state a clone size, as once, few, many or a class for expanded clones.

>NA|TRBV29-1|many|TRBJ2-1
TGCAGCGTTGCTGTAGGGGGGGGAGTAACCGGAGATGAGCAGTTCTTC
CSVAVGGGVTGDEQFF
>NA|TRBV18|many|TRBJ1-6
TGTGCCAGCTGCACAGAGGTAACTTCACCCCTCCACTTT
CASCTEVTSPLHF
>NA|TRBV11-2|many|TRBJ2-1
TGTGCCAGCAGCACCTTAAGTCCGGGGGGCGAGCAGTTCTTC
CASSTLSPGGEQFF
>TRBD2|TRBV20-1|NA|TRBJ2-5
TGCAGTGCTACCCCTCTAGCGGGAGGAGGTGAGACCCAGTACTTC
CSATPLAGGGETQYF
>NA|TRBV20-1|few|TRBJ2-7
TGCAGCCCAGGACAGCCGAACTCCTACGAGCAGTACTTC
CSPGQPNSYEQYF
>NA|TRBV6-5|once|TRBJ2-1
TGTGCCAGCAGTTACTACGGGGGACGGAACAATGAGCAGTTCTTC
CASSYYGGRNNEQFF
>NA|TRBV20-1|NA|TRBJ2-7
TGCAGTGCTAGAGATCCCCTGTCGAGCTCCTACGAGCAGTACTTC
CSARDPLSSSYEQYF
>TRBD1|TRBV6-6|large|TRBJ2-6
TGTGCCAGCAGTTTGCCTGGACAGGGATTTTATGACTCTGGGGCCAACGTCCTGACTTTC
CASSLPGQGFYDSGANVLTF
>NA|TRBV2|many|TRBJ2-1
TGTGCCAGCCGTAGAGACAGCTCGAGCTCCTACAATGAGCAGTTCTTC
CASRRDSSSSYNEQFF
>NA|TRBV4-2|medium-sized|TRBJ1-2
TGTGCCAGCAGCCCTTCGACAGGAACCAACTATGGCTACACCTTC
CASSPSTGTNYGYTF
>NA|TRBV10-3|few|TRBJ2-1
TGTGCCATCACTTCTATGCCCCTTTCCGGGGGCAATGAGCAGTTCTTC
CAITSMPLSGGNEQFF
>TRBD2|TRBV7-7|NA|TRBJ2-1
TGTGCTAGCAGCCCTCTAGCGGGAGTTACTGAGCAGTTCTTC
CASSPLAGVTEQFF
>NA|TRBV29-1|few|TRBJ1-6
TGCAGCGTACAGATCGGGACGGAGAATTCACCCCTCCACTTT
CSVQIGTENSPLHF
>NA|TRBV18|few|TRBJ2-5
TGTGCCAGCTCACCCAAAGAGACCCAGTACTTC
CASSPKETQYF
>TRBD2|TRBV10-3|few|TRBJ2-1
TGTGCCATCGGACTAGCGGGAGGGAATGAGCAGTTCTTC
CAIGLAGGNEQFF
>NA|TRBV9|many|TRBJ1-2
TGTGCCAGCAGCGTAGAAGTGACACAAAACTATGGCTACACCTTC
CASSVEVTQNYGYTF
>TRBD2|TRBV20-1|NA|TRBJ2-5
TGCAGTGCTCCCCCTAGCGGAACTTGGCAAGAGACCCAGTACTTC
CSAPPSGTWQETQYF
>TRBD2|TRBV20-1|many|TRBJ2-5
TGCAGTGCTGGCGGAGGACTAGCGGGAGGACGAGAGACCCAGTACTTC
CSAGGGLAGGRETQYF
>NA|TRBV5-6|few|TRBJ1-3
TGTGCCAGCAGCCTACCGGTCTCTGGAAACACCATATATTTT
CASSLPVSGNTIYF
>TRBD2|TRBV7-2|few|TRBJ2-1
TGTGCCAGCAGCGTATCTGGCGGCAGGACTAGCGGAAACAATGAGCAGTTCTTC
CASSVSGGRTSGNNEQFF
>NA|TRBV7-3|NA|TRBJ2-1
TGTGCCAGCAGCTTATCCAGGACAGAATACAATGAGCAGTTCTTC
CASSLSRTEYNEQFF
>NA|TRBV4-3|many|TRBJ2-7
TGCGCCAGCAGCCCTTCCATTTCCCACGAGCAGTACTTC
CASSPSISHEQYF
>NA|TRBV5-1|medium-sized|TRBJ2-7
TGCGCCAGCAGCTTGGCCGGGACGACCTACGAGCAGTACTTC
CASSLAGTTYEQYF
>NA|TRBV3-1|NA|TRBJ1-4
TGTGCCAGCAGCCATCGACAGGCTGGCATGAAAAAACTGTTTTTT
CASSHRQAGMKKLFF
>NA|TRBV28|few|TRBJ2-3
TGTGCCAGCAGTTTGGGCGAAGGTTTGCAGTATTTT
CASSLGEGLQYF
>NA|TRBV4-1|medium-sized|TRBJ1-1
TGCGCCAGCAGCCAAACGTCCCCTAGGGGCTATTCTGGCACTGAAGCTTTCTTT
CASSQTSPRGYSGTEAFF
>TRBD2|TRBV7-2|many|TRBJ2-1
TGTGCCAGCAGCTTAACGCCGCTAGCGGCCCCCTACAATGAGCAGTTCTTC
CASSLTPLAAPYNEQFF
>TRBD2|TRBV24-1|many|TRBJ2-1
TGTGCCACCAGTGATTTAGGGACTAGCGGAAGATCCTACAATGAGCAGTTCTTC
CATSDLGTSGRSYNEQFF
>NA|TRBV29-1|medium-sized|TRBJ1-2
TGCAGCGTTGACGCAGGAACTAACTATGGCTACACCTTC
CSVDAGTNYGYTF
>NA|TRBV10-3|few|TRBJ2-2
TGTGCCATCAGTTCGGACACCGGGGAGCTGTTTTTT
CAISSDTGELFF
>NA|TRBV15|many|TRBJ1-2
TGTGCCACCAGCAGAGGGTTTGAGGGGTCTGGAATCTACACCTTC
CATSRGFEGSGIYTF
>NA|TRBV5-5|many|TRBJ1-3
TGTGCCAGCAGCTTGGAGTCCGTGCGAAACACCATATATTTT
CASSLESVRNTIYF
>NA|TRBV20-1|few|TRBJ2-5
TGCAGTGCTAGACCCCTGGGTAGCTCGGGGTACCAAGAGACCCAGTACTTC
CSARPLGSSGYQETQYF
>NA|TRBV7-2|NA|TRBJ2-1
TGTGCCAGCAGTCCAGAGACCAGTCGGGAGCAGTTCTTC
CASSPETSREQFF
>NA|TRBV21-1|many|TRBJ2-3
TGTGCCAGCAGCAAAGTTCAGCGATTCCCACCGCCCGTGCAGTATTTT
CASSKVQRFPPPVQYF
>NA|TRBV7-2|few|TRBJ1-1
TGTGCCAGCAGCCCCCAAGCGACGAACACTGAAGCTTTCTTT
CASSPQATNTEAFF
>NA|TRBV7-2|many|TRBJ1-6
TGTGCCAGCAGCTTCGAAGGGAACGTTCCACCCCTCCACTTT
CASSFEGNVPPLHF
>TRBD2|TRBV20-1|large|TRBJ2-3
TGCAGTGCTAGAGATCTGGAGACTAGCAGTTTCGCAGATACGCAGTATTTT
CSARDLETSSFADTQYF
>TRBD1|TRBV14|many|TRBJ1-2
TGTGCCAGCAGCCGAGGGACAGGGCTCAACTATGGCTACACCTTC
CASSRGTGLNYGYTF
>TRBD2|TRBV19|many|TRBJ2-1
TGTGCCAGTAGTATTTCCGGACTAGCGAGCAATGAGCAGTTCTTC
CASSISGLASNEQFF
>NA|TRBV19|many|TRBJ1-1
TGTACCAGTAGTTCCACAATTGTGACTGAAGCTTTCTTT
CTSSSTIVTEAFF
>TRBD2|TRBV9|medium-sized|TRBJ2-1
TGTGCCAGCAGCGCCCCGGGAGGGGGGACCCCTGACCTCAATGAGCAGTTCTTC
CASSAPGGGTPDLNEQFF
>TRBD1|TRBV20-1|NA|TRBJ2-1
TGCAGTGCTAGATCAACTACCGGGACAGGTTCCAACAATGAGCAGTTCTTC
CSARSTTGTGSNNEQFF
>NA|TRBV20-1|many|TRBJ2-5
TGCAGTGCTAGAGGGCCCGAGGCAGAAGAGACCCAGTACTTC
CSARGPEAEETQYF
>NA|TRBV4-2|few|TRBJ2-5
TGTGCCAGCAGCTTTAAAGAGACCCAGTACTTC
CASSFKETQYF
>TRBD2|TRBV11-1|medium-sized|TRBJ2-1
TGTGCCAGCAGCTGGACTAGCGGGAGGGCCTCGGATGAGCAGTTCTTC
CASSWTSGRASDEQFF
>NA|TRBV11-3|few|TRBJ2-3
TGTGCCAGCAGCTATGGGACATTCACAGATACGCAGTATTTT
CASSYGTFTDTQYF
>TRBD1|TRBV12-3/TRBV12-4|few|TRBJ2-2
TGTGCCAGCAGTTTAAACAGGGGGCGAACCGGGGAGCTGTTTTTT
CASSLNRGRTGELFF
>TRBD2|TRBV10-3|many|TRBJ2-1
TGTGCCATCAGATCAGGACTAGCGGGAGGAGCCTACAATGAGCAGTTCTTC
CAIRSGLAGGAYNEQFF
>NA|TRBV7-2|few|TRBJ1-4
TGTGCCAGCAGCCATAGTTTGGGGGGCGGTGAAAAACTGTTTTTT
CASSHSLGGGEKLFF
>TRBD2|TRBV29-1|many|TRBJ2-2
TGCAGCGTTCCAGCGGTAGCGGGAGGTCTTTACACCGGGGAGCTGTTTTTT
CSVPAVAGGLYTGELFF
>TRBD2|TRBV29-1|many|TRBJ2-1
TGCAGCGTTGGGCCTAGCGGGAGCTCCTACAATGAGCAGTTCTTC
CSVGPSGSSYNEQFF